This passage covers 5 T cell receptor beta chains from one sample sequenced in a study of T cells in Graves' hyperthyroidism and ophthalmopathy. Template material for amplifying TCR beta CDR3 regions consisted of RNA transcripts. Using the HTBI primer set, a first-round RT-PCR was run on the TCR CDR3. TCRdb analysed the multiplex PCR reads with MiXCR anew, one entry per CDR3 protein. Of around 500,000 distinct CDR3 sequences listed, 14% are singletons. The sample taken for sequencing was blood. The receptors come from a woman aged 40 to 50 with Graves' hyperthyroidism.

Only a few counts were recorded for this clonotype. CDR3 protein: CASSYGQGTGANVLTF. The CDR3 DNA sequence: TGTGCCAGCAGTTACGGACAGGGAACAGGGGCCAACGTCCTGACTTTC. V gene TRBV6-5 combines with J gene TRBJ2-6, with 8 bases that match TRBD1. The ends lost 2 bases at V and 4 bases at J; junction bases unmatched: 4. The CDR3 is 16 residues long. Germline V CDR1 and CDR2: MNHEY, SVGAGI.

This chain links TRBV5-1 with TRBJ1-1; TRBD1 matches at 8 bases. Germline values: CDR1 SGHRS, CDR2 YFSETQ. After removal of 4 bases from V and 4 bases from J, the junction contained 6 bases not matched to a gene. This CDR3 region has 14 residues. CDR3 sequence: CASSIAQGGTEAFF. The CDR3 nucleotides are TGCGCCAGCAGCATAGCACAGGGGGGCACTGAAGCTTTCTTT.

Many counts were recorded for this clonotype. The J gene is TRBJ1-2, the V gene TRBV28; 7 bases are shared with TRBD1. Germline assignment: CDR1 MDHEN and CDR2 SYDVKM. V lost 4 bases to trimming and J lost 2 bases; unmatched junction nucleotides: 4. The CDR3 is made up of 14 amino acids. CDR3: CASSSGQVNYGYTF. The CDR3 nucleotides read TGTGCCAGCAGTTCAGGACAGGTGAACTATGGCTACACCTTC.

This chain joins TRBV7-9 and TRBJ2-7; D might be TRBD1 (5 bases). The CDR3 runs to 15 residues. Germline V gene sequence: CDR1 SEHNR, CDR2 FQNEAQ (reference sequence). Trimming cost V 7 bases and J 2 bases, with 18 bases left between them. In nucleotides, the CDR3 is TGTGCCAGCATTTCTCAAGGGGCAGAACCCTACGAGCAGTACTTC. This translates into CASISQGAEPYEQYF. Full variable domain (remainder filled in from reference TRBV7-9 and TRBJ2-7): DTGVSQNPRHKITKRGQNVTFRCDPISEHNRLYWYRQTLGQGPEFLTYFQNEAQLEKSRLLSDRFSAERPKGSFSTLEIQRTEQGDSAMYLCASISQGAEPYEQYFGPGTRLTVT.

A note on this clonotype: Being one base from a much bigger clone, this may be a read error. It is likely a read error, because the conserved phenylalanine at the end of the CDR3 is missing. The chain joins TRBV11-1 to TRBJ2-3, with D perhaps TRBD1 (6 bases). Trimming cost V 3 bases and J 3 bases, with 10 bases left between them. This CDR3 region has 14 residues. Germline lookup yields CDR1 SGHAT and CDR2 FQDESV (reference sequence). CDR3 bases: TGTGCCAGCAGCTTCAACAGGGAAACAGATACGCAGTATCTT. Protein product: CASSFNRETDTQYL.